This T cell receptor (beta chain) derives from a study of T cell clonotyping in hematopoietic cell transplantation. Data came from immunoSEQ multiplex PCR; TCRdb stores just in-frame clones and leaves some out. Of about 16,000 clones listed, 70% to 90% are singletons. Findings and limits, study-wide: CD4 and CD8 repertoire contributions could not be separated without sorting. At the given depth, recipient repertoires were over 95% de novo clonotypes. After transplant, recipient diversity fell while pathologically expanded clonotypes grew through day 180.

Germline-derived CDR1 and CDR2 are LGHNA and YNFKEQ. Trimming stripped 4 bases from V and 3 bases from J, with 15 bases between. This CDR3 has 15 amino acids. With regard to this clone: The target antigen is unknown.

The source material was peripheral blood mononuclear cells. This TCR was recovered from a woman aged 40 to 50 in good health. Some clones in this sample may be carry-over from other donors' samples. The chain employs TRBV4-2 and TRBJ1-1, with D perhaps matching TRBD1 (6 bases). This chain's CDR3 is CASSPSGGADTEAFF. The CDR3 coding sequence is TGTGCCAGCAGCCCCTCCGGGGGGGCGGACACTGAAGCTTTCTTT.